Listed below are T cell receptor beta chains from one sample, sequenced in a study of cytomegalovirus exposure and HLA in healthy donors. Clones were read by immunoSEQ multiplex PCR, and TCRdb kept only the in-frame ones, dropping some. Altogether 90,000 to 120,000 clones are present, 82% being singletons, with the ten largest covering roughly 3%. Material for sequencing was PBMCs. These receptors were collected from a young man in good health and CMV-seropositive. Each CDR3 is given with its conserved first and last residue. The D gene is left open where the match is weak. Some rows have no size entry. The others give once, few or many, or a class for an expanded clone.

J gene: TRBJ1-5; V gene: TRBV21-1; D gene: .; clone size: .; CDR3 protein: CASSKARDGNQPQHF; CDR3 DNA: TGTGCCAGCAGCAAAGCCAGGGATGGCAATCAGCCCCAGCATTTT
J gene: TRBJ1-1; V gene: TRBV5-4; D gene: .; clone size: .; CDR3 protein: CASSLEAMNTEAFF; CDR3 DNA: TGTGCCAGCAGCTTGGAAGCTATGAACACTGAAGCTTTCTTT
J gene: TRBJ2-7; V gene: TRBV4-1; D gene: TRBD1; clone size: .; CDR3 protein: CASSQGPGQAYEQYF; CDR3 DNA: TGCGCCAGCAGCCAAGGCCCGGGACAGGCCTACGAGCAGTACTTC
J gene: TRBJ2-1; V gene: TRBV2; D gene: TRBD2; clone size: .; CDR3 protein: CASRKSGGSYNEQFF; CDR3 DNA: TGTGCCAGCAGGAAAAGCGGGGGCTCCTACAATGAGCAGTTCTTC
J gene: TRBJ1-5; V gene: TRBV11-1; D gene: TRBD1; clone size: .; CDR3 protein: CASSSTGGQPQHF; CDR3 DNA: TGTGCCAGCAGTAGTACAGGGGGACAGCCCCAGCATTTT
J gene: TRBJ1-2; V gene: TRBV19; D gene: TRBD1; clone size: .; CDR3 protein: CASSDPGQRYGYTF; CDR3 DNA: TGTGCCAGTTCGGACCCGGGACAGAGATATGGCTACACCTTC
J gene: TRBJ1-4; V gene: TRBV19; D gene: TRBD1; clone size: .; CDR3 protein: CASRPRTGGGEKLFF; CDR3 DNA: TGTGCCAGTAGACCCAGGACAGGGGGGGGTGAAAAACTGTTTTTT
J gene: TRBJ2-1; V gene: TRBV9; D gene: TRBD2; clone size: .; CDR3 protein: CASSVDVRGGADEQFF; CDR3 DNA: TGTGCCAGCAGCGTAGACGTTCGCGGGGGGGCCGATGAGCAGTTCTTC
J gene: TRBJ2-7; V gene: TRBV5-1; D gene: TRBD1; clone size: once; CDR3 protein: CASHPSGQGILYEQYF; CDR3 DNA: TGCGCCAGCCATCCTTCGGGACAGGGGATCCTATACGAGCAGTACTTC
J gene: TRBJ2-3; V gene: TRBV2; D gene: TRBD1; clone size: once; CDR3 protein: CASRRDRGEDTQYF; CDR3 DNA: TGTGCCAGCAGGCGGGACAGGGGGGAAGATACGCAGTATTTT
J gene: TRBJ2-7; V gene: TRBV7-9; D gene: .; clone size: .; CDR3 protein: CASSLGLTEQYF; CDR3 DNA: TGTGCCAGCAGCCTTGGACTAACCGAGCAGTACTTC
J gene: TRBJ2-7; V gene: TRBV2; D gene: TRBD2; clone size: .; CDR3 protein: CAIRRLAGNSYEQYF; CDR3 DNA: TGTGCCATCAGGAGGCTAGCGGGGAACTCCTACGAGCAGTACTTC
J gene: TRBJ2-7; V gene: TRBV7-9; D gene: .; clone size: .; CDR3 protein: CASSYDPDEQYF; CDR3 DNA: TGTGCCAGCAGCTATGATCCGGACGAGCAGTACTTC
J gene: TRBJ2-5; V gene: TRBV5-4; D gene: .; clone size: .; CDR3 protein: CASSLRPPGTQYF; CDR3 DNA: TGTGCCAGCAGCTTGCGCCCGCCGGGGACCCAGTACTTC
J gene: TRBJ2-3; V gene: TRBV7-9; D gene: .; clone size: .; CDR3 protein: CASTRDRVTDTQYF; CDR3 DNA: TGTGCCAGCACCAGAGACAGAGTCACAGATACGCAGTATTTT
J gene: TRBJ2-1; V gene: TRBV9; D gene: .; clone size: .; CDR3 protein: CASSASGDYNEQFF; CDR3 DNA: TGTGCCAGCAGCGCTTCGGGGGATTACAATGAGCAGTTCTTC
J gene: TRBJ2-3; V gene: TRBV7-9; D gene: TRBD2; clone size: .; CDR3 protein: CASSRPGLAPDTQYF; CDR3 DNA: TGTGCCAGCAGTCGCCCGGGACTAGCACCAGATACGCAGTATTTT
J gene: TRBJ1-6; V gene: TRBV6-1; D gene: .; clone size: .; CDR3 protein: CASSYSYNSPLHF; CDR3 DNA: TGTGCCAGCAGCTACAGTTATAATTCACCCCTCCACTTT
J gene: TRBJ1-2; V gene: TRBV2; D gene: .; clone size: .; CDR3 protein: CASSQTRTTDGYTF; CDR3 DNA: TGTGCCAGCAGTCAAACTAGAACGACGGATGGCTACACCTTC
J gene: TRBJ1-6; V gene: TRBV11-2; D gene: TRBD1; clone size: few; CDR3 protein: CASSSGTENSPLHF; CDR3 DNA: TGTGCCAGCAGTTCCGGGACAGAAAATTCACCCCTCCACTTT
J gene: TRBJ2-5; V gene: TRBV29-1; D gene: .; clone size: .; CDR3 protein: CSVGLRMRETQYF; CDR3 DNA: TGCAGCGTTGGCCTTCGAATGAGAGAGACCCAGTACTTC
J gene: TRBJ2-2; V gene: TRBV7-3; D gene: .; clone size: .; CDR3 protein: CASSSLSFGELFF; CDR3 DNA: TGTGCCAGCAGCTCCCTCAGTTTCGGGGAGCTGTTTTTT
J gene: TRBJ2-5; V gene: TRBV2; D gene: TRBD2; clone size: few; CDR3 protein: CASSELAGGGETQYF; CDR3 DNA: TGTGCCAGCAGTGAACTAGCGGGGGGCGGAGAGACCCAGTACTTC
J gene: TRBJ2-3; V gene: TRBV2; D gene: TRBD2; clone size: .; CDR3 protein: CASSDQRGAEDTQYF; CDR3 DNA: TGTGCCAGCAGTGACCAGCGGGGGGCCGAGGATACGCAGTATTTT
J gene: TRBJ2-1; V gene: TRBV5-1; D gene: .; clone size: .; CDR3 protein: CASSSKERVAQFF; CDR3 DNA: TGCGCCAGCAGCTCCAAAGAGAGGGTAGCGCAGTTCTTC
J gene: TRBJ2-3; V gene: TRBV7-6; D gene: TRBD2; clone size: .; CDR3 protein: CASSWAGGTADTQYF; CDR3 DNA: TGTGCCAGCAGCTGGGCGGGGGGTACGGCAGATACGCAGTATTTT
J gene: TRBJ1-1; V gene: TRBV2; D gene: .; clone size: .; CDR3 protein: CASTSSGVVNEAFF; CDR3 DNA: TGTGCCAGCACTTCCTCAGGGGTAGTTAATGAAGCTTTCTTT
J gene: TRBJ2-7; V gene: TRBV5-4; D gene: TRBD1; clone size: .; CDR3 protein: CASSWDRGLSEQYF; CDR3 DNA: TGTGCCAGCAGCTGGGACAGGGGGCTGTCCGAGCAGTACTTC
J gene: TRBJ1-2; V gene: TRBV19; D gene: TRBD1; clone size: .; CDR3 protein: CASSDGQGNYGYTF; CDR3 DNA: TGTGCCAGTAGTGACGGACAGGGCAACTATGGCTACACCTTC
J gene: TRBJ2-5; V gene: TRBV6-5; D gene: .; clone size: .; CDR3 protein: CASSTTGLEETQYF; CDR3 DNA: TGTGCCAGCAGTACAACAGGGTTGGAAGAGACCCAGTACTTC
J gene: TRBJ1-3; V gene: TRBV2; D gene: .; clone size: .; CDR3 protein: CASGSEVSIYF; CDR3 DNA: TGTGCCAGCGGCTCAGAAGTCTCCATATATTTT
J gene: TRBJ1-6; V gene: TRBV10-1; D gene: .; clone size: .; CDR3 protein: CASSESGLPEGPLHF; CDR3 DNA: TGCGCCAGCAGTGAGTCGGGCCTACCGGAGGGACCCCTCCACTTT